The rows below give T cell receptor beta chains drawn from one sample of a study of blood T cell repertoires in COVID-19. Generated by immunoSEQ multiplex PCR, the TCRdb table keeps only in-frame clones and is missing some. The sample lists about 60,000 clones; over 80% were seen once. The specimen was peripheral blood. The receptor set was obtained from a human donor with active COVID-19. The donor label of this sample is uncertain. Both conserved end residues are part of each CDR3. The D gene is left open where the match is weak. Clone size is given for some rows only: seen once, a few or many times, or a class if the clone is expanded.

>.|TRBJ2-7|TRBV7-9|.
TGTGCCAGCAGCTTAAACCCGTACAGAGAAAACTTCTACGAGCAGTACTTC
CASSLNPYRENFYEQYF
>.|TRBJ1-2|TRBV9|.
TGTGCCAGCAGCGCCGGGACTCCAAGTGGCTACACCTTC
CASSAGTPSGYTF
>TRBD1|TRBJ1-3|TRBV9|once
TGTGCCAGCAGCGTGACCGGGACAGAAGGAAACACCATATATTTT
CASSVTGTEGNTIYF
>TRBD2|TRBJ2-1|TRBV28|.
TGTGCCACCAGAGCGGGAGAGGGGGATGAGCAGTTCTTC
CATRAGEGDEQFF
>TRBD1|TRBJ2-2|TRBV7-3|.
TGTGCCAGCAGCCCAGGTTTGGGACAGGGATATGACGGGGAGCTGTTTTTT
CASSPGLGQGYDGELFF
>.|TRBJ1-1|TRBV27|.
TGTGCCAGCAGTTTATTACGGGGGAAGAATGAAGCTTTCTTT
CASSLLRGKNEAFF
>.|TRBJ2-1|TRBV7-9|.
TGTGCCAGCAGCCAAGGACTCTCCTCCTACAATGAGCAGTTCTTC
CASSQGLSSYNEQFF
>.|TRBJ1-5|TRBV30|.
TGTGCCTGGAGTGGGCCCCGGGGGTCCAATCAGCCCCAGCATTTT
CAWSGPRGSNQPQHF
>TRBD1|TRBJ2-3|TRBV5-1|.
TGCGCCAGCGGTACTCAGGGGGCAGATACGCAGTATTTT
CASGTQGADTQYF
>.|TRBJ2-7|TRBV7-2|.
TGTGCCAGCAGCTTGGGCAGGGCAAGCTACGAGCAGTACTTC
CASSLGRASYEQYF